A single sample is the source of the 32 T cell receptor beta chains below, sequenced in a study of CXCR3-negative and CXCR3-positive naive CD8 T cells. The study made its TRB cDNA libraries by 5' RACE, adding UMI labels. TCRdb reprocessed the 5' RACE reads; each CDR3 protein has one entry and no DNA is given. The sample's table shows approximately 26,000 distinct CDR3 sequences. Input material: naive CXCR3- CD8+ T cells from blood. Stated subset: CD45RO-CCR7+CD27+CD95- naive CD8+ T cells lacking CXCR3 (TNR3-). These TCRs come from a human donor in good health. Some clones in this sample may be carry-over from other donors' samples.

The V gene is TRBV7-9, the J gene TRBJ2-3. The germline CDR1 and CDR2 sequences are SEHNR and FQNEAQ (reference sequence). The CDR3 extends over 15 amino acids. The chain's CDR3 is CASSLKTGSTDTQYF.

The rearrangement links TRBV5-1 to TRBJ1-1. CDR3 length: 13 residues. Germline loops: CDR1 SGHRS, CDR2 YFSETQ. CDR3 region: CASSLFSNTEAFF.

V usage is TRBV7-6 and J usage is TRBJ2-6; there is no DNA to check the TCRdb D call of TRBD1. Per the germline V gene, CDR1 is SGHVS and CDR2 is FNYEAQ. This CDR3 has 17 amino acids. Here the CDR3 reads CASSLAAGGAGANVLTF.

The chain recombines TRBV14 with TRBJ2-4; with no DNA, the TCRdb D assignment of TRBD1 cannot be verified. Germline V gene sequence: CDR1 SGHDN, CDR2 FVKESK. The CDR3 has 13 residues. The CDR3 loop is CASRPRGGNIQYF. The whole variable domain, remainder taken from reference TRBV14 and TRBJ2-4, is EAGVTQFPSHSVIEKGQTVTLRCDPISGHDNLYWYRRVMGKEIKFLLHFVKESKQDESGMPNNRFLAERTGGTYSTLKVQPAELEDSGVYFCASRPRGGNIQYFGAGTRLSVL.

CDR3 in amino acids: CASSLNRAYEQYF. J is TRBJ2-7 and V is TRBV27; the D call of TRBD1 rests on TCRdb alone, since no DNA is present to check it. This CDR3 region has 13 residues. Germline CDR1 and CDR2: MNHEY and SMNVEV (reference sequence).

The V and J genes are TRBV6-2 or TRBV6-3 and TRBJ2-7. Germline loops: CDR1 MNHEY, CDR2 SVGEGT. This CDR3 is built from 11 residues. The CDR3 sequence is CASRGTYEQYF.

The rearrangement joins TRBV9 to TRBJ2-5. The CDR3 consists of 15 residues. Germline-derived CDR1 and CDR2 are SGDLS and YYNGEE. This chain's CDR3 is CASSVSAGTEETQYF.

The CDR3 is CASRTTGGYEQYF. This sequence joins TRBV28 and TRBJ2-7; the TCRdb D gene call, TRBD1, has no DNA to confirm it. This CDR3 comprises 13 residues. CDR1 is MDHEN and CDR2 is SYDVKM in the germline V gene.

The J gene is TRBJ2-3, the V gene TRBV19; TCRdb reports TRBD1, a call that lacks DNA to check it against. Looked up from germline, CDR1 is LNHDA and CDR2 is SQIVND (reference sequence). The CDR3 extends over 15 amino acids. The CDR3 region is CASSLDRSDTDTQYF.

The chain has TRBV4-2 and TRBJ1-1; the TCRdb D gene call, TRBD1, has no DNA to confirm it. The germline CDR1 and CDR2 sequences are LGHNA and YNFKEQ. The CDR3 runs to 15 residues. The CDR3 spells CASSKLAGVNTEAFF.

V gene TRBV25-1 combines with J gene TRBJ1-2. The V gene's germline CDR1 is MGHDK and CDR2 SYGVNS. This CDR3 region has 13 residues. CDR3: CASSATENYGYTF.

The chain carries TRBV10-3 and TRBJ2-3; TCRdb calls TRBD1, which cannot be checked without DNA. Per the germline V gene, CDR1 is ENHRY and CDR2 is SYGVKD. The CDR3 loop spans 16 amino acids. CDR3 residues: CAISDGRGGKTDTQYF.

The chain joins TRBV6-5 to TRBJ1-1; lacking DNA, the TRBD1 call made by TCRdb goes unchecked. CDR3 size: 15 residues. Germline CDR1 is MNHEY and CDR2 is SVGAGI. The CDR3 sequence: CASTPRGGMNTEAFF.

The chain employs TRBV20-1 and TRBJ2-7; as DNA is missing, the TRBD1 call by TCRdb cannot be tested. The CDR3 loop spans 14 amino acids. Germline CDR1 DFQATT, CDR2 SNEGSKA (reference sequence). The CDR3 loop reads CSAPRDSNIYEQYF.

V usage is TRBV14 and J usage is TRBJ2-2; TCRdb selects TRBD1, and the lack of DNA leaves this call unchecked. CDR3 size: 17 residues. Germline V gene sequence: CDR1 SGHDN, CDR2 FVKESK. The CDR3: CASSQDRQAEYTGELFF.

The CDR3 protein is CSVDQGAYGYTF. The genes are TRBV29-1 and TRBJ1-2; TCRdb proposes TRBD1, but this gene call is untestable without DNA. The CDR3 is 12 amino acids. The V gene's germline CDR1 is SQVTM and CDR2 ANQGSEA.

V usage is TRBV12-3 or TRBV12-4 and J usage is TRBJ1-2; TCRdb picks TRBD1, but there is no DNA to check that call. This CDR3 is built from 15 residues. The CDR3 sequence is CASSLMTGANYGYTF.

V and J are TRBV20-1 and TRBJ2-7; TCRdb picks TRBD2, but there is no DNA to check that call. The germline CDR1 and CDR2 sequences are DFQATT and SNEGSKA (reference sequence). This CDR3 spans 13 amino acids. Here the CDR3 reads CSARDRGEYEQYF.

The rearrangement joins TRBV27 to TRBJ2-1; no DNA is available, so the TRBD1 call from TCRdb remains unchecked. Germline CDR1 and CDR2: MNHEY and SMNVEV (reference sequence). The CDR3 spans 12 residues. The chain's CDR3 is CASSLQGDEQFF.

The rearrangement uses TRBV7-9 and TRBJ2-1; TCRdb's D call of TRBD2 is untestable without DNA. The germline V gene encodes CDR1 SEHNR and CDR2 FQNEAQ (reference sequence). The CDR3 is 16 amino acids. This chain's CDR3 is CASSPQRVSSYNEQFF.

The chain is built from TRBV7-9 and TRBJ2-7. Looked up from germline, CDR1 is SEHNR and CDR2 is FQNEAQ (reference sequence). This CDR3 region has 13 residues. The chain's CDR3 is CASSLGQSYKQYF.

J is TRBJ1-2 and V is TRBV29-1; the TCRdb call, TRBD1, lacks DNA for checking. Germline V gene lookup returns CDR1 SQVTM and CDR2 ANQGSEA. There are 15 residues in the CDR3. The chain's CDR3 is CSVDRDTGVNYGYTF.

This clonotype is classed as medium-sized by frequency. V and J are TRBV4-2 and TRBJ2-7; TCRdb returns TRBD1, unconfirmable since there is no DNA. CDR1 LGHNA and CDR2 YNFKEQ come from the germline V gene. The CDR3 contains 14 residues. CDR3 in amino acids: CASSQATGYYEQYF.

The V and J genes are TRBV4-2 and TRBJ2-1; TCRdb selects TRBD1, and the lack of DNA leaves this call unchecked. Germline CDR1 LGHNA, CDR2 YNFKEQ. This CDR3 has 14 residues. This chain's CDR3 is CASSQGDSPNEQFF.

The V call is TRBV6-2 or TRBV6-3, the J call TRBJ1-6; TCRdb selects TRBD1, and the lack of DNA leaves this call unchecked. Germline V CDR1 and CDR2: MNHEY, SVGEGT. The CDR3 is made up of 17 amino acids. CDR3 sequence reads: CASSYSRHPGGDSPLHF.

The CDR3 sequence: CASSEWDGAYEQYF. The chain links TRBV25-1 to TRBJ2-7; checking the TCRdb D call of TRBD1 is not possible without DNA. The germline V gene has CDR1 MGHDK and CDR2 SYGVNS. The CDR3 is 14 residues long.

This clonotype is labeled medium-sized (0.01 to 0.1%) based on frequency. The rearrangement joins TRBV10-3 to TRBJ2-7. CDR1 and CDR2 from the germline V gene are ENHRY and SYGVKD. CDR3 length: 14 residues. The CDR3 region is CAISVRQEIHEQYF.

The CDR3: CASSSERNTEAFF. This chain connects TRBV5-4 to TRBJ1-1. Per germline, CDR1 SGHNT and CDR2 YYREEE (reference sequence). The CDR3 sequence is 13 residues long.

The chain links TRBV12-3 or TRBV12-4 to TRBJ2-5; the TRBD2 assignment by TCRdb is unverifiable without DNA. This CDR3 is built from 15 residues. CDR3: CASSPQRGGRETQYF.

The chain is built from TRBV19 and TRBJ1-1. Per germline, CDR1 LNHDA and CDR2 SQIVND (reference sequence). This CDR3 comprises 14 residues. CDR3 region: CASSIVGGGSEAFF.

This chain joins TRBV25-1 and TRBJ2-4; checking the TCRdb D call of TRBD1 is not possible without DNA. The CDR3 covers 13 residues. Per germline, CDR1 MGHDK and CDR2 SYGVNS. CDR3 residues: CAKHPKKKGKRYF.

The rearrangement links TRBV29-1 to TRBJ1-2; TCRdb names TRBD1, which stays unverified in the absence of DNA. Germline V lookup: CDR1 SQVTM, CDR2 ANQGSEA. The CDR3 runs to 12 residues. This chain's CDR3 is CSGVGGDVGYTF. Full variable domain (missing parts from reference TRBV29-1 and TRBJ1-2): SAVISQKPSRDICQRGTSLTIQCQVDSQVTMMFWYRQQPGQSLTLIATANQGSEATYESGFVIDKFPISRPNLTFSTLTVSNMSPEDSSIYLCSGVGGDVGYTFGSGTRLTVV.